This T cell receptor beta chain was sequenced during a study of blood T cell repertoires in COVID-19. Whole-study context: Acute and convalescent COVID-19 samples came from the United States, Italy and Spain. Sample material is recorded as cDNA or gDNA derived from T cells, B-cell-depleted T cells, or PBMCs.

Original processing notes: It was from reference gene primer amplification that nucleated cell counts were estimated. TCRdb's table, derived via immunoSEQ multiplex PCR, lists solely in-frame clones and lacks some. The V and J calls and the clone size are those of that table, but D and trimming were determined from the DNA. This sample has tens of thousands of clones, with 80% to 90% found just once. This clone has a single count. CDR3 length: 15 residues. Germline V gene data show CDR1 as SGHRS and CDR2 as YFSETQ. J gave up 6 bases and V 3 bases, and 10 bases lay outside the gene matches. Sequencing was done on a sample of peripheral blood. This sequence originates from a woman older than 75 with active or convalescent COVID-19. The genes are TRBV5-1 and TRBJ2-7; 9 bases align to TRBD2. The CDR3 DNA reads as TGCGCCAGCAGCTCCCCCGGGCGGGAGGGCTTCGAGCAGTACTTC. It yields the protein CASSSPGREGFEQYF.